This TCR beta chain was captured in a study of blood T cells in healthy people across ages. This clonotype was counted a single time. With a J-beta primer mix and a sample-barcoded 5' primer, a second PCR ran about 7 to 12 cycles. Researchers report that a template-switch adaptor with 12 random nucleotides tagged each cDNA molecule. Each CDR3 protein is one row after TCRdb ran MiXCR on the 5' RACE reads. Among 650,000 to 1,000,000 distinct CDR3 sequences, around 36% were seen once, and the ten largest hold over 10%. CDR3 length equals 14 residues. Germline trimming cut 5 bases from V and 4 bases from J; bases unmatched to any gene: 6.

This clonotype was sampled from a man between 18 and 29 years old in good health. Sequencing was done on a sample of blood. The chain has TRBV12-3 or TRBV12-4 and TRBJ1-2; 8 positions agree with TRBD1. CDR3 sequence (DNA): TGTGCCAGCAGTAGAGGACAGGGCGGCTATGGCTACACCTTC. Amino acids: CASSRGQGGYGYTF.